The next 30 T cell receptor beta chains were all read from a single sample in a study of cytomegalovirus exposure and HLA in healthy donors. It was with 60 Vbeta and 13 Jbeta primers that the PCR ran. The method was immunoSEQ multiplex PCR; TCRdb's version includes in-frame clones alone and lacks a portion of them. This table holds approximately 170,000 clones, roughly two thirds found once. The sample consisted of PBMCs. These TCRs come from a woman under 30 in good health and CMV-seropositive.

This clone was observed once. The CDR3 spells CASSEGQGLSSYEQYF. The CDR3 coding sequence is TGTGCCAGCTCAGAAGGACAGGGGCTAAGCTCCTACGAGCAGTACTTC. The gene calls are TRBV18 and TRBJ2-5, with 9 nucleotides matching TRBD1. Near its end, the DNA agrees better with TRBJ2-7, so the J call may be wrong. Germline V gene data show CDR1 as KGHSH and CDR2 as LQKENI. The CDR3 runs to 16 residues.

This chain joins TRBV30 and TRBJ2-5; D is perhaps TRBD2 (6 bases). Trimming removed 1 base from V and 7 bases from J, with 13 bases in between. The CDR3 covers 13 residues. Germline V lookup: CDR1 GTSNPN, CDR2 SVGIG (reference sequence). In nucleotides, the CDR3 is TGTGCCTGGAGTGAGGGGCAGGGAGGGACCCAGTACTTC. This encodes CAWSEGQGGTQYF.

The chain employs TRBV6-1 and TRBJ2-2; no reliable D call. The CDR3 extends over 16 amino acids. The ends were cut back, 1 base at V and 4 bases at J, with 13 bases in the middle. CDR1 and CDR2 from the germline V gene are MNHNS and SASEGT. The CDR3 DNA is TGTGCCAGCAGTGAAGACAGCCCCGTCGGCACCGGGGAGCTGTTTTTT. Its translation: CASSEDSPVGTGELFF.

The gene calls are TRBV11-3 and TRBJ2-1; 8 bases are shared with TRBD2. Germline-derived CDR1 and CDR2 are SGHNT and YENEEA. This CDR3 has 15 amino acids. The J segment lost 3 bases and the V segment lost 3 bases, leaving 4 bases of the junction unmatched. DNA for the CDR3: TGTGCCAGCAGCTTGACACTAGCGGACTACAATGAGCAGTTCTTC. Protein sequence: CASSLTLADYNEQFF.

The chain recombines TRBV4-3 with TRBJ1-1; the D is unclear. Trimming took off 0 bases at V and 5 bases at J, with 10 bases between the two ends. Germline V CDR1 and CDR2: LGHNA, YSLEER. This CDR3 has 14 residues. The CDR3 DNA follows: TGCGCCAGCAGCCAAGACTACGCGGGGACTGAAGCTTTCTTT. This gives the protein CASSQDYAGTEAFF.

V is TRBV4-1 and J is TRBJ2-7; TRBD1 matches at 8 bases. Losses at the gene ends were 2 bases for V and 4 bases for J; bases not matched to a gene: 7. From germline, CDR1 is MGHRA and CDR2 YSYEKL. This CDR3 spans 15 amino acids. CDR3: CASSQSDRAAYEQYF. The CDR3, as DNA: TGCGCCAGCAGCCAATCGGACAGGGCGGCATACGAGCAGTACTTC.

V gene TRBV19 combines with J gene TRBJ2-1, with 12 bases identical to TRBD2. The CDR3 sequence is 17 residues long. Germline assignment: CDR1 LNHDA and CDR2 SQIVND (reference sequence). V shed 3 bases and J 9 bases; nucleotides not matched to a gene: 12. The CDR3 DNA reads as TGTGCCAGTAGTATCAGACTAGCGGGGGTACCTGCGGGTGAGCAGTTCTTC. Protein: CASSIRLAGVPAGEQFF.

The rearrangement uses TRBV10-3 and TRBJ1-6; D might be TRBD1 (6 bases). The ends were cut back, 3 bases at V and 0 bases at J, with 18 bases in the middle. This CDR3 is 19 amino acids long. Germline assignment: CDR1 ENHRY and CDR2 SYGVKD. Here the CDR3 DNA reads TGTGCCATCAGTGAAGGGGACACTTTTTCCAGCTCCTATAATTCACCCCTCCACTTT. Translated: CAISEGDTFSSSYNSPLHF.

This chain links TRBV5-6 with TRBJ2-7; D is possibly TRBD1 (5 bases). V was shortened by 4 bases and J by 1 base, with 21 bases between the two germline ends. Germline V gives CDR1 SGHDT, CDR2 YYEEEE. This CDR3 has 17 residues. The CDR3 loop reads CASSISPRRVGSYEQYF. CDR3 in DNA: TGTGCCAGCAGCATATCTCCCCGCAGGGTAGGATCCTACGAGCAGTACTTC.

This chain links TRBV12-5 with TRBJ2-1, with D perhaps matching TRBD1 (5 bases). CDR3 length: 14 residues. The germline V gene has CDR1 LGHNT and CDR2 FRNRAP. Trimming pared 2 bases from V and 7 bases from J, leaving 12 bases between. The CDR3 nucleotides are TGTGCTAGTGGTTTGTGGCGCCAGGGAAATGAGCAGTTCTTC. Translating gives CASGLWRQGNEQFF.

This rearrangement joins TRBV18 to TRBJ2-1, with 7 bases fitting TRBD2. V shed 6 bases, J shed 6 bases, and the junction held 5 bases outside the gene matches. Germline V gives CDR1 KGHSH, CDR2 LQKENI. This CDR3 has 13 amino acids. Written as DNA, the CDR3 is TGTGCCAGCTCCTTGACTAGCCTCAATGAGCAGTTCTTC. It encodes CASSLTSLNEQFF. Combining the CDR3 with reference TRBV18 and TRBJ2-1 gives the whole variable domain NAGVMQNPRHLVRRRGQEARLRCSPMKGHSHVYWYRQLPEEGLKFMVYLQKENIIDESGMPKERFSAEFPKEGPSILRIQQVVRGDSAAYFCASSLTSLNEQFFGPGTRLTVL.

The V and J genes are TRBV5-4 and TRBJ1-2; D is undetermined. CDR1 is SGHNT, CDR2 YYREEE, per germline (reference sequence). V lost 4 bases, J lost 3 bases, and 10 bases lay in between. The CDR3 is 13 amino acids. CDR3 loop: CASSLEVDYGYTF. CDR3 nucleotide sequence: TGTGCCAGCAGCCTAGAAGTTGACTATGGCTACACCTTC.

The chain uses TRBV25-1 and TRBJ1-5, with a weak D call TRBD1 (6 bases). The CDR3 runs to 13 residues. CDR1 and CDR2 from the germline V gene are MGHDK and SYGVNS. V lost 3 bases, J lost 7 bases, and 10 bases lay in between. In DNA form, the CDR3 reads TGTGCCAGCAGTGACCCAACAGGGCAGCCCCAGCATTTT. Translating gives CASSDPTGQPQHF.

This clone was recorded only once. The chain recombines TRBV15 with TRBJ1-5; TRBD1 matches 8 bases. Germline V gene sequence: CDR1 LNHNV, CDR2 YYDKDF (reference sequence). V shed 1 base, J shed 6 bases, and the junction held 2 bases outside the gene matches. This CDR3 spans 14 amino acids. The CDR3 sequence is CATSRAGGGQPQHF. The CDR3 DNA sequence: TGTGCCACCAGCAGAGCAGGGGGCGGTCAGCCCCAGCATTTT.

The chain recombines TRBV6-5 with TRBJ1-2, with 7 bases lining up with TRBD1. V trimming: 8 bases; J trimming: 7 bases; junction bases outside the gene matches: 10. CDR3 length: 13 residues. Germline values: CDR1 MNHEY, CDR2 SVGAGI. CDR3 loop: CASGLRDSRGYTF. The DNA of the CDR3 is TGTGCCAGCGGACTGCGGGACAGTCGTGGCTACACCTTC.

This chain connects TRBV20-1 to TRBJ2-7, with 8 positions matching TRBD2. V shed 6 bases and J 3 bases; nucleotides not matched to a gene: 1. The CDR3 has 11 residues. The V gene's germline CDR1 is DFQATT and CDR2 SNEGSKA (reference sequence). CDR3 bases: TGCAGTGCGGGGACTAGCTACGAGCAGTACTTC. Its protein product is CSAGTSYEQYF.

The V call is TRBV6-5, the J call TRBJ2-1; 11 bases fit TRBD2. With 2 bases clipped from V and 9 bases from J, the junction kept 6 bases outside the gene matches. Germline V lookup: CDR1 MNHEY, CDR2 SVGAGI. The CDR3 runs to 15 residues. DNA for the CDR3: TGTGCCAGCAGTTACCTAGGACTAGCGGGTAGTGAGCAGTTCTTC. It yields the protein CASSYLGLAGSEQFF.

This chain joins TRBV30 and TRBJ2-4, with D possibly matching TRBD2 (6 bases). CDR1 is GTSNPN and CDR2 is SVGIG in the germline V gene (reference sequence). CDR3 size: 11 residues. V shed 5 bases and J shed 6 bases, with 8 bases lying between them. The CDR3 reads CAWGRGNIQYF. In DNA form, the CDR3 reads TGTGCCTGGGGGCGGGGAAACATTCAGTACTTC.

The rearrangement joins TRBV30 to TRBJ1-2; D remains unclear. Germline lookup yields CDR1 GTSNPN and CDR2 SVGIG (reference sequence). The CDR3 contains 13 residues. V was cut by 0 bases and J by 2 bases, with 7 bases left in between. The CDR3 protein is CAWSVIVNYGYTF. As DNA, the CDR3 is TGTGCCTGGAGTGTTATCGTAAACTATGGCTACACCTTC.

This sequence joins TRBV30 and TRBJ1-2; D is undetermined. CDR1 and CDR2 (germline): GTSNPN, SVGIG (reference sequence). V was clipped by 2 bases and J by 4 bases, with 11 bases between them. The CDR3 is 13 amino acids. CDR3 residues: CAWSSGSGYGYTF. The DNA of the CDR3 is TGTGCCTGGAGTTCGGGGTCGGGCTATGGCTACACCTTC.

The rearrangement uses TRBV7-9 and TRBJ1-1; perhaps TRBD1 as D (5 bases). V gave up 5 bases and J gave up 3 bases, with 13 bases separating them. This CDR3 contains 14 residues. CDR1 SEHNR and CDR2 FQNEAQ come from the germline V gene (reference sequence). Written as DNA, the CDR3 is TGTGCCAGCAGCGAGAAAGGGGTATACACTGAAGCTTTCTTT. Residues: CASSEKGVYTEAFF.

This clone was counted between two and nine times. The chain uses TRBV5-1 and TRBJ2-6; D is uncertain. The CDR3 has 14 residues. The germline V gene encodes CDR1 SGHRS and CDR2 YFSETQ. V was shortened by 7 bases and J by 0 bases, with 8 bases between the two germline ends. The CDR3: CASGGSSGANVLTF. The CDR3 DNA is TGCGCCAGCGGCGGAAGCTCTGGGGCCAACGTCCTGACTTTC.

This clone was detected a few times. This chain uses TRBV7-8 with TRBJ2-2; D is possibly TRBD2 (6 bases). The CDR3 extends over 16 amino acids. Deletions cut 5 bases from V and 4 bases from J, with 17 bases between. Germline CDR1 reads SGHVS; CDR2 reads FQNEAQ. The CDR3, as DNA: TGTGCCAGCAGCCCCATAACTAGCACGAGCACCGGGGAGCTGTTTTTT. It translates to CASSPITSTSTGELFF.

The chain has TRBV19 and TRBJ2-7, with D possibly being TRBD1 (6 bases). The CDR3 spans 13 residues. Germline loops: CDR1 LNHDA, CDR2 SQIVND (reference sequence). V lost 7 bases to trimming and J lost 7 bases, with 17 bases between them. The CDR3 DNA follows: TGTGCCAGTATCTGGAACAGGGTGAAGGAGCAGTACTTC. This codes for CASIWNRVKEQYF.

There are a few counts of this clone. The chain joins TRBV4-1 to TRBJ2-3; 10 nucleotides line up with TRBD2. This CDR3 is 15 amino acids long. Germline CDR1 is MGHRA and CDR2 is YSYEKL. The V and J ends lost 2 bases and 5 bases, in that order; junction bases with no gene match: 4. This CDR3 reads CASSQKAGGRDTQYF. CDR3 in DNA: TGCGCCAGCAGCCAAAAAGCGGGGGGGAGAGATACGCAGTATTTT.

The chain links TRBV19 to TRBJ1-5; no firm D call. Germline loops: CDR1 LNHDA, CDR2 SQIVND (reference sequence). This CDR3 spans 15 amino acids. V lost 10 bases and J lost 0, with 16 bases in between. CDR3 DNA sequence: TGTGCCACCCGGCCGGGAGGGCTTAGCAATCAGCCCCAGCATTTT. Amino acid sequence: CATRPGGLSNQPQHF.

Details on this clone: The sample contains more than one DNA sequence encoding this CDR3. V usage is TRBV28 and J usage is TRBJ1-3, with D hard to call. The germline CDR1 and CDR2 sequences are MDHEN and SYDVKM. This CDR3 comprises 14 residues. Trimming left V 6 bases short and J 0 bases short, with 9 bases between. CDR3 DNA: TGTGCCAGCAGCCGACGGAGCTCTGGAAACACCATATATTTT. This sequence encodes CASSRRSSGNTIYF.

The rearrangement links TRBV5-1 to TRBJ2-2, with 8 positions matching TRBD2. V trimming: 0 bases; J trimming: 7 bases; junction bases outside the gene matches: 14. Germline V lookup: CDR1 SGHRS, CDR2 YFSETQ. The CDR3 has 18 amino acids. CDR3 in DNA: TGCGCCAGCAGCTTGGCCCATGCGGGGGGAGGGCCGAACGGGGAGCTGTTTTTT. This gives the protein CASSLAHAGGGPNGELFF.

This chain connects TRBV7-6 to TRBJ2-1; 12 positions match TRBD2. With V trimmed by 5 bases and J by 2 bases, 4 bases remained unmatched. Per the germline V gene, CDR1 is SGHVS and CDR2 is FNYEAQ. This CDR3 has 16 residues. In DNA, the CDR3 is TGTGCCAGCAGCGGCCGGACTAGCGGGACCTACAATGAGCAGTTCTTC. This gives the protein CASSGRTSGTYNEQFF. The whole variable domain, filled in from reference TRBV7-6 and TRBJ2-1, reads GAGVSQSPRYKVTKRGQDVALRCDPISGHVSLYWYRQALGQGPEFLTYFNYEAQQDKSGLPNDRFSAERPEGSISTLTIQRTEQRDSAMYRCASSGRTSGTYNEQFFGPGTRLTVL.

The chain recombines TRBV10-2 with TRBJ2-1; 9 bases align to TRBD2. Germline V gene data show CDR1 as WSHSY and CDR2 as SAAADI. Losses at the gene ends were 7 bases for V and 3 bases for J; bases not matched to a gene: 7. This CDR3 is built from 15 residues. The CDR3 protein is CASTALAGNYNEQFF. The CDR3 DNA sequence: TGCGCCAGCACTGCGCTAGCGGGAAACTACAATGAGCAGTTCTTC.